This T cell receptor (beta chain) stems from a study of tumor-infiltrating lymphocytes in localized non-small cell lung cancer. This clone was seen once. Germline CDR1 and CDR2: SNHLY and FYNNEI. The CDR3 extends over 14 amino acids. Trimming removed 5 bases from V and 11 bases from J, with 18 bases in between. TCRdb's copy holds only in-frame clones and misses some; the assay was immunoSEQ multiplex PCR. The sample lists over 10,000 clones, around three fifths seen once, with around 7.1% in the top ten. The gene calls are TRBV2 and TRBJ2-2; D not certain. The sequenced material came from lung tumor tissue. The source of this sequence is a human donor with non-small cell lung cancer. The CDR3 sequence is CASSSSPGQRELFF. CDR3 DNA: TGTGCCAGCAGTTCCTCTCCCGGCCAAAGAGAGCTGTTTTTT.